The 32 T cell receptor beta chains presented below share a single source sample, sequenced in a study of shared clonotypes between healthy human individuals. Sequencing was performed with immunoSEQ multiplex PCR; in TCRdb, only in-frame clones are kept and a portion is missing. Here the sample spans under 650,000 clones, about 96% being singletons. Material for sequencing was naive CD4+ T cells sorted from blood. Subset specified: CD45RA+ positively selected. The receptors were sampled from a woman in her thirties in good health.

The J gene is TRBJ1-4, the V gene TRBV18; TRBD1 matches 7 bases. The CDR3 length is 15 residues. V trimming: 3 bases; J trimming: 5 bases; junction bases outside the gene matches: 6. CDR1 and CDR2 (germline): KGHSH, LQKENI. For the CDR3, the DNA is TGTGCCAGCTCACCGCGGGACAGCTCGAATGAAAAACTGTTTTTT. Its translation is CASSPRDSSNEKLFF.

The chain carries TRBV7-3 and TRBJ2-1; 11 nucleotides agree with TRBD2. CDR3 length: 14 residues. Germline V gives CDR1 SGHTA, CDR2 FQGTGA. With V trimmed by 5 bases and J by 7 bases, 4 bases remained unmatched. CDR3 in amino acids: CASSPGLADNEQFF. The CDR3 nucleotides are TGTGCCAGCAGCCCGGGACTAGCGGATAATGAGCAGTTCTTC.

This rearrangement joins TRBV11-2 to TRBJ2-5, with 10 bases matching TRBD2. The end of the DNA is better explained by TRBJ2-7, so the J call may be wrong. This CDR3 is 14 amino acids long. Germline V gives CDR1 SGHAT, CDR2 FQNNGV. The CDR3 coding sequence is TGTGCCAGCAGCCACCTAGCGGGGGACTACGAGCAGTACTTC. Its translation: CASSHLAGDYEQYF.

V and J are TRBV5-1 and TRBJ2-7; the D is unclear. Per the germline V gene, CDR1 is SGHRS and CDR2 is YFSETQ. Trimming shortened V by 0 bases and J by 2 bases, and 12 bases separated the two germline ends. The CDR3 contains 15 residues. This CDR3 reads CASSLGFFQPYEQYF. The CDR3 nucleotides are TGCGCCAGCAGCTTGGGTTTTTTTCAGCCCTACGAGCAGTACTTC.

This chain links TRBV19 with TRBJ2-7; possibly TRBD2 for D (5 bases). CDR3 size: 14 residues. Germline CDR1 and CDR2: LNHDA and SQIVND (reference sequence). The V end lost 5 bases, the J end lost 5 bases, and 16 bases lay between the germline ends. The CDR3: CASSPLVSVHEQYF. CDR3 sequence (DNA): TGTGCCAGTAGTCCACTAGTTTCTGTCCACGAGCAGTACTTC.

This clone was seen once. The rearrangement uses TRBV5-6 and TRBJ2-2; D could derive from TRBD1 or TRBD2 (5 bases each). CDR1 and CDR2 from the germline V gene are SGHDT and YYEEEE. V dropped 2 bases and J dropped 0 bases, with 14 bases sitting between them. The CDR3 is 17 residues long. The CDR3 coding sequence is TGTGCCAGCAGCTTCACCGGGGCCTTTACGAACACCGGGGAGCTGTTTTTT. It codes for CASSFTGAFTNTGELFF. Drawing the rest from reference TRBV5-6 and TRBJ2-2, the complete variable domain is DAGVTQSPTHLIKTRGQQVTLRCSPKSGHDTVSWYQQALGQGPQFIFQYYEEEERQRGNFPDRFSGHQFPNYSSELNVNALLLGDSALYLCASSFTGAFTNTGELFFGEGSRLTVL.

This chain joins TRBV7-9 and TRBJ1-2; no firm D call. Deletions cut 5 bases from V and 1 base from J, with 8 bases between. CDR1 SEHNR and CDR2 FQNEAQ come from the germline V gene (reference sequence). The CDR3 consists of 13 residues. The CDR3 bases are TGTGCCAGCAGCGCAAGCAATAACTATGGCTACACCTTC. This sequence encodes CASSASNNYGYTF.

The rearrangement uses TRBV28 and TRBJ2-7; no definite D call. Trimming removed 2 bases from V and 4 bases from J, with 15 bases in between. The CDR3 runs to 15 residues. CDR1 and CDR2 from the germline V gene are MDHEN and SYDVKM. The CDR3 region is CASSLVHGGDYEQYF. In DNA form, the CDR3 reads TGTGCCAGCAGTTTAGTACATGGCGGAGATTACGAGCAGTACTTC.

The rearrangement links TRBV2 to TRBJ2-4, with D possibly being TRBD2 (7 bases). V was cut by 4 bases and J by 0 bases, with 16 bases left in between. There are 17 residues in the CDR3. Germline CDR1 reads SNHLY; CDR2 reads FYNNEI. CDR3 sequence reads: CASSGFGGTIAKNIQYF. In DNA, the CDR3 is TGTGCCAGCAGTGGTTTCGGGGGGACAATAGCCAAAAACATTCAGTACTTC.

The chain has TRBV19 and TRBJ2-3; D might be TRBD1 (6 bases). The CDR3 spans 14 residues. Germline V gene data show CDR1 as LNHDA and CDR2 as SQIVND (reference sequence). Trimming took 5 bases from V and 8 from J, leaving 17 bases between them. Here the CDR3 reads CASSPSRTASTQYF. In nucleotides, the CDR3 is TGTGCCAGTAGTCCCAGTAGGACAGCGAGTACGCAGTATTTT.

The V call is TRBV28, the J call TRBJ2-7, with D perhaps matching TRBD2 (5 bases). The CDR3 loop spans 12 amino acids. Germline CDR1 MDHEN, CDR2 SYDVKM. Trimming took off 6 bases at V and 8 bases at J, with 14 bases between the two ends. The CDR3 nucleotides read TGTGCCAGCAGGCCGTCGGGGTCAAAGCAGTACTTC. This codes for CASRPSGSKQYF.

This chain joins TRBV5-6 and TRBJ2-6, with TRBD2 matching over 13 bases. This CDR3 has 18 amino acids. Germline V gene data show CDR1 as SGHDT and CDR2 as YYEEEE. Losses at the gene ends were 3 bases for V and 3 bases for J; bases not matched to a gene: 6. CDR3 sequence: CASSYIGLAGDGANVLTF. The CDR3 bases are TGTGCCAGCAGCTATATAGGACTAGCGGGAGATGGGGCCAACGTCCTGACTTTC.

This clone was detected only once. The chain links TRBV15 to TRBJ1-2; possible D gene TRBD1, 6 bases. The length of the CDR3 is 16 residues. Deletions cut 3 bases from V and 5 bases from J, with 19 bases between. Germline V gives CDR1 LNHNV, CDR2 YYDKDF (reference sequence). The CDR3 sequence is CATSSHTGLSRYGYTF. CDR3 DNA sequence: TGTGCCACCAGCAGTCATACAGGGCTGTCACGTTATGGCTACACCTTC.

V usage is TRBV5-4 and J usage is TRBJ1-1; TRBD1 matches at 9 bases. Germline V gene lookup returns CDR1 SGHNT and CDR2 YYREEE (reference sequence). After removal of 2 bases from V and 2 bases from J, the junction contained 7 bases not matched to a gene. This CDR3 has 16 amino acids. The CDR3 DNA is TGTGCCAGCAGCTTTGGGACAGGGCTTACAAACACTGAAGCTTTCTTT. This sequence encodes CASSFGTGLTNTEAFF.

The chain uses TRBV2 and TRBJ2-7; D not certain. Germline-derived CDR1 and CDR2 are SNHLY and FYNNEI. V lost 2 bases and J lost 0, with 8 bases in between. This CDR3 has 14 amino acids. CDR3 sequence reads: CASSELAVSYEQYF. In DNA form, the CDR3 reads TGTGCCAGCAGTGAACTGGCGGTCTCCTACGAGCAGTACTTC.

This clone was counted a single time. The chain couples TRBV5-1 to TRBJ2-7; D remains unclear. Deletions cut 0 bases from V and 1 base from J, with 8 bases between. Germline-derived CDR1 and CDR2 are SGHRS and YFSETQ. The CDR3 has 14 amino acids. The CDR3 bases are TGCGCCAGCAGCTTGGTTATAGGTTCCTACGAGCAGTACTTC. Its protein is CASSLVIGSYEQYF.

The rearrangement uses TRBV29-1 and TRBJ1-4; D uncertain. The CDR3 sequence is 13 residues long. The germline V gene has CDR1 SQVTM and CDR2 ANQGSEA. V was trimmed by 5 bases and J by 0 bases, leaving 7 bases between them. CDR3 DNA: TGCAGCGTTATAGCTGCAACTAATGAAAAACTGTTTTTT. Its protein is CSVIAATNEKLFF.

This chain uses TRBV4-2 with TRBJ2-5; D call uncertain. With the DNA end fitting TRBJ2-7 better, the J assignment may be wrong. The CDR3 is 12 residues long. Germline values: CDR1 LGHNA, CDR2 YNFKEQ. CDR3 in DNA: TGTGCCAGCAGCCAAGATCGCAACGAGCAGTACTTC. Its translation: CASSQDRNEQYF.

The rearrangement uses TRBV28 and TRBJ2-2; D unclear. Germline assignment: CDR1 MDHEN and CDR2 SYDVKM. Trimming removed 3 bases from V and 6 bases from J, with 14 bases in between. CDR3 length: 15 residues. CDR3 sequence (DNA): TGTGCCAGCAGTTTTAGGATCGCCGAGGCCGGGGAGCTGTTTTTT. Translating gives CASSFRIAEAGELFF.

The V call is TRBV6-6, the J call TRBJ1-2; a weak D match, TRBD1 (5 bases). V was clipped by 0 bases and J by 2 bases, with 7 bases between them. CDR3 size: 14 residues. From germline, CDR1 is MNHNY and CDR2 SVGAGI (reference sequence). In nucleotides, the CDR3 is TGTGCCAGCAGTTACTCGGGACGGAACTATGGCTACACCTTC. Its translation is CASSYSGRNYGYTF.

V and J are TRBV29-1 and TRBJ2-7; the match to TRBD1 covers 9 bases. The CDR3 is made up of 15 amino acids. The ends lost 6 bases at V and 0 bases at J; junction bases unmatched: 9. Germline CDR1 and CDR2: SQVTM and ANQGSEA. The CDR3 nucleotides are TGCAGCGTGGCACAGGGGGCCACCACCTCCTACGAGCAGTACTTC. Translating it yields CSVAQGATTSYEQYF.

The chain employs TRBV6-1 and TRBJ1-4; TRBD1 matches at 8 bases. The CDR3 runs 15 residues. V dropped 8 bases and J dropped 2; count of bases not matched to a gene: 7. Germline V lookup: CDR1 MNHNS, CDR2 SASEGT. The CDR3 DNA reads as TGTGCCAGCGGAGACAGGGGAGAGACTAATGAAAAACTGTTTTTT. Protein sequence: CASGDRGETNEKLFF.

V usage is TRBV6-6 and J usage is TRBJ2-7; 13 positions agree with TRBD2. The CDR3 has 14 residues. V lost 5 bases, J lost 6 bases, and 4 bases stayed unmatched. CDR1 and CDR2 (germline): MNHNY, SVGAGI (reference sequence). CDR3 bases: TGTGCCAGCAGTCAGGGACTAGCGGGACGCGAGCAGTACTTC. Protein: CASSQGLAGREQYF.

The chain employs TRBV19 and TRBJ1-4; D unclear. CDR3 length equals 12 residues. V dropped 5 bases and J dropped 6 bases, with 7 bases sitting between them. Per the germline V gene, CDR1 is LNHDA and CDR2 is SQIVND (reference sequence). The DNA of the CDR3 is TGTGCCAGTAGTCCGGCGGATGAAAAACTGTTTTTT. Translation: CASSPADEKLFF.

The rearrangement uses TRBV11-3 and TRBJ2-7; weak D call: TRBD1 (6 bases). Germline V gene sequence: CDR1 SGHNT, CDR2 YENEEA. This CDR3 comprises 13 residues. Trimming stripped 2 bases from V and 9 bases from J, with 14 bases between. This CDR3 is CASSLLDSLGQYF. Written as DNA, the CDR3 is TGTGCCAGCAGCTTACTGGACAGTTTGGGGCAGTACTTC.

The chain has TRBV28 and TRBJ2-2; 8 positions match TRBD2. With 2 bases clipped from V and 5 bases from J, the junction kept 7 bases outside the gene matches. CDR1 is MDHEN and CDR2 is SYDVKM in the germline V gene. The length of the CDR3 is 16 residues. The CDR3 DNA is TGTGCCAGCAGTTTAGTCCAGCGGGAGCAAACCGGGGAGCTGTTTTTT. Its translation: CASSLVQREQTGELFF.

This clone was observed once. The chain carries TRBV2 and TRBJ2-5, with 7 bases identical to TRBD1. Looked up from germline, CDR1 is SNHLY and CDR2 is FYNNEI. V trimming: 6 bases; J trimming: 10 bases; junction bases outside the gene matches: 17. The CDR3 spans 15 residues. The CDR3 coding sequence is TGTGCCAGCAGCGAAAGGGACAGCATTTCAGGGGACCAGTACTTC. Translating gives CASSERDSISGDQYF. The whole variable domain, remainder taken from reference TRBV2 and TRBJ2-5, is EPEVTQTPSHQVTQMGQEVILRCVPISNHLYFYWYRQILGQKVEFLVSFYNNEISEKSEIFDDQFSVERPDGSNFTLKIRSTKLEDSAMYFCASSERDSISGDQYFGPGTRLLVL.

The J gene is TRBJ2-6, the V gene TRBV7-9; the match to TRBD2 covers 12 bases. Trimming removed 5 bases from V and 1 base from J; junction bases left unmatched: 6. Germline CDR1 and CDR2: SEHNR and FQNEAQ (reference sequence). This CDR3 has 18 residues. CDR3 protein: CASSPKGLAGSGANVLTF. CDR3 sequence (DNA): TGTGCCAGCAGCCCCAAAGGACTAGCGGGGTCTGGGGCCAACGTCCTGACTTTC.

This chain uses TRBV27 with TRBJ2-5; perhaps TRBD2 as D (5 bases). The DNA matches TRBJ2-7 better at its end, which makes the J call doubtful. The CDR3 extends over 13 amino acids. Looked up from germline, CDR1 is MNHEY and CDR2 is SMNVEV (reference sequence). The CDR3 nucleotides read TGTGCCAGCAGAGCTGGAGGTTCCTACGAGCAGTACTTC. Translation gives CASRAGGSYEQYF.

The chain links TRBV5-6 to TRBJ2-3; D gene uncertain. CDR3 length: 15 residues. Trimming stripped 4 bases from V and 0 bases from J, with 12 bases between. Germline loops: CDR1 SGHDT, CDR2 YYEEEE. The CDR3 here is CASSPSRSSTDTQYF. DNA of the CDR3: TGTGCCAGCAGCCCCAGTCGGTCTAGCACAGATACGCAGTATTTT.

The CDR3 loop reads CASSESGLANEQYF. The CDR3 DNA sequence: TGTGCCAGCAGTGAATCGGGACTAGCAAATGAGCAGTACTTC. This chain joins TRBV25-1 and TRBJ2-7; TRBD2 agrees at 9 bases. J gave up 7 bases and V 1 base, and 5 bases lay outside the gene matches. Germline CDR1 reads MGHDK; CDR2 reads SYGVNS. The CDR3 is made up of 14 amino acids.

J is TRBJ1-3 and V is TRBV18, with D uncertain. Per germline, CDR1 KGHSH and CDR2 LQKENI. Trimming took off 2 bases at V and 2 bases at J, with 10 bases between the two ends. This CDR3 has 15 amino acids. The CDR3 loop is CASSPSRQAGNTIYF. Written as DNA, the CDR3 is TGTGCCAGCTCACCAAGCAGACAAGCTGGAAACACCATATATTTT.